This TCR beta chain originates from a study of beta chain features in type 1 diabetes. Findings and caveats of the study: Type 1 diabetes patients showed a moderate but significant shortening of TCRB CDR3s in all four CD4+ subsets.

V gave up 3 bases and J gave up 8 bases, with 8 bases separating them. CDR1 and CDR2 from the germline V gene are DFQATT and SNEGSKA (reference sequence). This CDR3 comprises 11 residues. With regard to this clone: Its antigen is unidentified.

Expressed TCRB transcripts were sequenced, since all the RNA that had been isolated was reverse transcribed. Only in-frame clones appear in the TCRdb table, and some are missing; sequencing was by immunoSEQ multiplex PCR. The repertoire includes roughly 730,000 clones, around 15% of them detected once, and about 0.02% sits in the top ten. The sequenced sample was naive CD4+ T cells from blood. The V call is TRBV20-1, the J call TRBJ2-1; weak D call: TRBD2 (5 bases). This clonotype originated in a man between 18 and 29 years old with type 1 diabetes. The CDR3 sequence: CSASAGDEQFF. CDR3 nucleotide sequence: TGCAGTGCTAGCGCCGGGGATGAGCAGTTCTTC.